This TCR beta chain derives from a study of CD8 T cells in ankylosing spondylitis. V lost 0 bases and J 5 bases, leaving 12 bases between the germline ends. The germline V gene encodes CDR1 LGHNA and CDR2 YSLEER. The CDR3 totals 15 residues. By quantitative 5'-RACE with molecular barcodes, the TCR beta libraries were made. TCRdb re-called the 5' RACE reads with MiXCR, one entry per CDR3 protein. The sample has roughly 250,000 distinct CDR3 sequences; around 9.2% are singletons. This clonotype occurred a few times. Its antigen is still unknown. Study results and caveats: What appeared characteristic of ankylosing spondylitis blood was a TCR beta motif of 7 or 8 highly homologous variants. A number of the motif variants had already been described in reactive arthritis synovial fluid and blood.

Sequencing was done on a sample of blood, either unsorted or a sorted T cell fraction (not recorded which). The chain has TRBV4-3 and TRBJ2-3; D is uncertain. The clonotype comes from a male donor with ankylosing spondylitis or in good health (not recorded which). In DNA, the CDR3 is TGCGCCAGCAGCCAAGATGGTTCTGGCGGAGATACGCAGTATTTT. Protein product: CASSQDGSGGDTQYF.